The clone carrying this TCR beta chain was counted a few times. Its antigen remains unidentified. This sample is part of a study of cytomegalovirus exposure and HLA in healthy donors. Study-level results: Specific recognition of CMV antigens was confirmed in vitro for three chains (all CMV-associated). Per a later analysis, HLA-associated TCR beta chains showed more clonal expansion than other, equally common TCR beta chains. Productive status was seen about 90% or about 30% of the time for most TCR beta V segments in an earlier analysis. The study dropped some indistinguishable V segments, TRBV6-2 and TRBV6-3 among them.

PCR involved 60 Vbeta and 13 Jbeta primers. TCRdb's copy holds only in-frame clones and misses some; the assay was immunoSEQ multiplex PCR. The sample consists of approximately 100,000 clones, around 74% of them appearing once. Germline CDR1 SGHTA, CDR2 FQGNSA. The ends were cut back, 3 bases at V and 0 bases at J, with 11 bases in the middle. The CDR3 has 16 residues. Sequencing was carried out using PBMCs. This clonotype was sampled from a male donor in good health and CMV-seropositive. J is TRBJ2-2 and V is TRBV7-2, with D maybe TRBD1 (5 bases). The CDR3 loop reads CASSLRARANTGELFF. In DNA, the CDR3 is TGTGCCAGCAGCTTGAGAGCCAGGGCGAACACCGGGGAGCTGTTTTTT.